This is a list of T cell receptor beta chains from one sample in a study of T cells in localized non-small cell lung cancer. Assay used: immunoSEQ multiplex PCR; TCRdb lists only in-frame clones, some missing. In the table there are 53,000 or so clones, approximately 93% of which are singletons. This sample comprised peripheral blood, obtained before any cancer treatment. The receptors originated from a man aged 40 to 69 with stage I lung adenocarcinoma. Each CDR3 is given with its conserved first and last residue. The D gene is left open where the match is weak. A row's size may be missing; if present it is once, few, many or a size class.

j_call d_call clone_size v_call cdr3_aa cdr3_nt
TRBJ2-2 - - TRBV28 CASSLLAYTGELFF TGTGCCAGCAGTTTGCTCGCGTACACCGGGGAGCTGTTTTTT
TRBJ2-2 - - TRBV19 CASSMQVGELFF TGTGCCAGTAGTATGCAGGTCGGGGAGCTGTTTTTT
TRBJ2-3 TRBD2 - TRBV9 CASSVPPEAGGFTDTQYF TGTGCCAGCAGCGTCCCTCCCGAAGCGGGAGGATTCACAGATACGCAGTATTTT
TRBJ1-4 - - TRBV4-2 CASSQGDTTNEKLFF TGTGCCAGCAGCCAGGGAGATACAACTAATGAAAAACTGTTTTTT
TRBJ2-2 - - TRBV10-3 CAISGTETGELFF TGTGCCATCAGCGGGACCGAGACCGGGGAGCTGTTTTTT
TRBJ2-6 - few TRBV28 CASSSQVGAGANVLTF TGTGCCAGCAGTTCCCAAGTGGGGGCTGGGGCCAACGTCCTGACTTTC
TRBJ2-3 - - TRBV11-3 CASSHLGTDTQYF TGTGCCAGCAGCCACCTCGGGACAGATACGCAGTATTTT
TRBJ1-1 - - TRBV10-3 CAISDPGTPNGAFF TGTGCCATCAGTGACCCCGGGACACCGAACGGAGCTTTCTTT
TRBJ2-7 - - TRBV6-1 CASRGPAGQYF TGTGCCAGCAGGGGTCCCGCTGGGCAGTACTTC
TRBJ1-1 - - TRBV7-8 CASSLSGNTEAFF TGTGCCAGCAGCTTATCGGGGAACACTGAAGCTTTCTTT
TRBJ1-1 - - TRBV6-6 CASSPRVDTEAFF TGTGCCAGCAGTCCGAGGGTGGACACTGAAGCTTTCTTT
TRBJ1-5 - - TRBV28 CASSLDGASNQPQHF TGTGCCAGCAGTTTGGACGGAGCTTCGAATCAGCCCCAGCATTTT
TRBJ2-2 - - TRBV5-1 CASRPSAADTGELFF TGCGCCAGCAGGCCGAGTGCTGCGGACACCGGGGAGCTGTTTTTT
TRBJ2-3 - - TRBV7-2 CASSLGLVDTQYF TGTGCCAGCAGCTTGGGACTTGTCGATACGCAGTATTTT
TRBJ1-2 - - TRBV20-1 CSTHWEGGYTF TGCAGTACCCACTGGGAGGGTGGCTACACCTTC
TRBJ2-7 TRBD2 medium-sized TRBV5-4 CASSLGLAGWDEQYF TGTGCCAGCAGCTTGGGACTAGCGGGATGGGACGAGCAGTACTTC
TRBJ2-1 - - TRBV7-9 CASRHWGQGYNEQFF TGTGCCAGCAGGCACTGGGGGCAGGGCTACAATGAGCAGTTCTTC
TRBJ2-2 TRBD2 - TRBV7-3 CASSLTGGTSPGELFF TGTGCCAGCAGCTTAACGGGAGGGACTAGCCCCGGGGAGCTGTTTTTT
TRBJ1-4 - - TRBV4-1 CASSQRDEKLFF TGCGCCAGCAGCCAGAGGGATGAAAAACTGTTTTTT
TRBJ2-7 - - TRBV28 CASSMGRVYEQYF TGTGCCAGCAGTATGGGCAGGGTCTACGAGCAGTACTTC
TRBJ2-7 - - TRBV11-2 CASSPGSTGAIYEQYF TGTGCCAGCAGCCCAGGCTCAACGGGCGCGATCTACGAGCAGTACTTC
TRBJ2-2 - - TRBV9 CASSVSGTGELFF TGTGCCAGCAGCGTATCAGGGACCGGGGAGCTGTTTTTT
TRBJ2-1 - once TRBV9 CASSVEGDTAYNEQFF TGTGCCAGCAGCGTTGAGGGCGACACTGCCTACAATGAGCAGTTCTTC
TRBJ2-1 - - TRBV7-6 CASSLGDGRNEQFF TGTGCCAGCAGCTTAGGCGATGGCCGGAATGAGCAGTTCTTC
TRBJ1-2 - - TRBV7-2 CASSLQGPGGYTF TGTGCCAGCAGTCTACAGGGTCCGGGTGGCTACACCTTC
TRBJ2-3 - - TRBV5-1 CASSLEGRTSTDTQYF TGCGCCAGCAGCTTGGAGGGCCGGACAAGCACAGATACGCAGTATTTT
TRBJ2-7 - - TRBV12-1 CASSQDKPRPYEQYF TGTGCCAGCAGCCAGGACAAGCCGAGACCCTACGAGCAGTACTTC
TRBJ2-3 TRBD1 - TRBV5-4 CASSQTGATDTQYF TGTGCCAGCAGTCAAACAGGGGCCACAGATACGCAGTATTTT
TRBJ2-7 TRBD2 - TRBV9 CASSDTAGRAWWEQYF TGTGCCAGCAGCGATACAGCGGGGAGGGCCTGGTGGGAGCAGTACTTC
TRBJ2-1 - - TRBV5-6 CASSFAGMADEQFF TGTGCCAGCAGCTTTGCAGGGATGGCCGATGAGCAGTTCTTC
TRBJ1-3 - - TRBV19 CASKGRHGNTIYF TGTGCCAGTAAGGGACGGCACGGAAACACCATATATTTT